This T cell receptor (beta chain) was retrieved from a study of identical twins. TCRdb used MiXCR to reprocess the 5' RACE reads, holding one entry per CDR3 protein. The data hold 550,000 to 700,000 distinct CDR3 sequences, with approximately 10% observed a single time. This CDR3 is 14 amino acids long. V dropped 2 bases and J dropped 4 bases, with 10 bases sitting between them. The V gene's germline CDR1 is SGHVS and CDR2 FQNEAQ. This sample was shared with a second study, whose subject was yellow fever vaccine responses in identical twins.

The sequence came from a woman under 30 in good health. What was sequenced was PBMCs. This chain joins TRBV7-8 and TRBJ2-3; D call uncertain. Here the CDR3 DNA reads TGTGCCAGCAGCTTATCCATGCGCCCAGATACGCAGTATTTT. The encoded protein is CASSLSMRPDTQYF.